A single TCR beta chain is shown here with its context. Its target is not known. The data are from a study of OX40 agonist ivuxolimab in advanced cancers. Study-level information: Partial responses were recorded for three patients, including one with hepatocellular carcinoma and two with cutaneous melanoma.

The assay was immunoSEQ multiplex PCR, and TCRdb's table has in-frame clones only and misses some. The table lists roughly 45,000 clones, 85% to 95% of them singletons. Germline loops: CDR1 DFQATT, CDR2 SNEGSKA (reference sequence). The CDR3 covers 10 residues. The germline V and J ends were trimmed by 5 bases and 7 bases, with 6 bases remaining between them. Regarding the study as a whole: Dosing at 0.1 to 3.0 mg/kg was accompanied by clonal expansion of CD4+ and CD8+ blood T cells by week 6.

The chain joins TRBV20-1 to TRBJ2-4; D call uncertain. The sequence came from an adult with an advanced solid tumor such as melanoma, head and neck, liver or kidney cancer. Sequenced here: CD4+ or CD8+ T cells sorted from blood, sampled in a trial of the OX40 agonist ivuxolimab. The CDR3 DNA follows: TGCAGTGCTGCCCCTAACATTCAGTACTTC. Translated: CSAAPNIQYF.